This TCR beta chain was identified during a study of blood T cell repertoires in COVID-19. For the study at large: COVID-19 samples collected from the United States, Italy and Spain covered acute and convalescent phases. PBMCs, B-cell-depleted T cells, or T cells were the source of the cDNA or gDNA that made up the material.

Germline V lookup: CDR1 MNHEY, CDR2 SVGEGT. This CDR3 is 16 amino acids long. V was pared by 4 bases and J by 0 bases, with 5 bases of the junction left unmatched. Per the study methods: For nucleated cells, counts were estimated from reference gene primer amplification. The protocol was immunoSEQ multiplex PCR, while the TCRdb copy is restricted to in-frame clones and leaves out a portion. V and J calls and clone size are copied from that table; D and trimming were computed from the DNA. The data contain around 250,000 clones, approximately 83% of them singletons. The TCR originated in a man aged 45 to 65 with active or convalescent COVID-19. The chain carries TRBV6-2 or TRBV6-3 and TRBJ2-3, with 9 positions matching TRBD1. Input material: peripheral blood. This CDR3 is CASSSLGTGSTDTQYF. CDR3 DNA: TGTGCCAGCAGTTCGCTCGGGACAGGGAGCACAGATACGCAGTATTTT.